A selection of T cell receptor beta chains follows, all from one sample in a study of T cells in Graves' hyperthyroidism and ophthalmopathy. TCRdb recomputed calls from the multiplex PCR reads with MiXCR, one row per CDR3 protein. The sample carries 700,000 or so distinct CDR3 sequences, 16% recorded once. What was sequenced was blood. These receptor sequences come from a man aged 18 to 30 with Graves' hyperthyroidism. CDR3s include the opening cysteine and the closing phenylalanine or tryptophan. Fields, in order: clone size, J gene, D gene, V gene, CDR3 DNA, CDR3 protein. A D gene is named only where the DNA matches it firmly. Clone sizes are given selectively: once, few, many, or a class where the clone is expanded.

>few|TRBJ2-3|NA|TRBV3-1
TGTGCCAGCCGCCATTACAGCACAGATACGCAGTATTTT
CASRHYSTDTQYF
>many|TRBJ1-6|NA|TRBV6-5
TGTGCCAGCAGGACCGAGTATTCACCCCTCCACTTT
CASRTEYSPLHF
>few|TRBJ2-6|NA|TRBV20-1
TGCAGTGCTGTCCGGGACTCAGGGGCCAACGTCCTGACTTTC
CSAVRDSGANVLTF
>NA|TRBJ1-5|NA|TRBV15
TGTGCCACCAGCCTAATTCTGGACAGCAATCAGCCCCAGCATTTT
CATSLILDSNQPQHF
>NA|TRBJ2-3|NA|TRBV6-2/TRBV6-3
TGTGCCAGCAGTTACCTTGCGGGGCCCACAGATACGCAGTATTTT
CASSYLAGPTDTQYF
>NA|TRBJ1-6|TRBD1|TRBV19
TGTGCCAGTAGTACGCCGGGACAGGGAGGAGATTCACCCCTCCACTTT
CASSTPGQGGDSPLHF
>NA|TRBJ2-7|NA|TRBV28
TGTGCCAGCAGCTCGGGACGGCAGTACTTC
CASSSGRQYF
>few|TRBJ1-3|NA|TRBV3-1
TGTGCCAGCAGCCTCAGTCCGGGCGGGGGAAACACCATATATTTT
CASSLSPGGGNTIYF
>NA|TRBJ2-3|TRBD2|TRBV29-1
TGCAGCGTTAGTGGCGGGAGCTACCCCACAGATACGCAGTATTTT
CSVSGGSYPTDTQYF
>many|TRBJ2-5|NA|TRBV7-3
TGTGCCAGCAGCGGGGGCGTCGGGCAAGAGACCCAGTACTTC
CASSGGVGQETQYF
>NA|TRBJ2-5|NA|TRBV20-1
TGCAGTGCTAAAGGGGACTCCGTCTACCAAGAGACCCAGTACTTC
CSAKGDSVYQETQYF
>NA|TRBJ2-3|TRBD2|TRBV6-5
TGTGCCAGCAGTTACCTCGGGACTAGCGGGGCCCGAAATACGCAGTATTTT
CASSYLGTSGARNTQYF
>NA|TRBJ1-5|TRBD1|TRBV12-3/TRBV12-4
TGTGCCAGCAGTTTGGACGGAGGGGGCTTGAATCAGCCCCAGCATTTT
CASSLDGGGLNQPQHF
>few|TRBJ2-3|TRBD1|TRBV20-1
TGCAGTGCCGGAAGGACAGGGGGCTTGACAGATACGCAGTATTTT
CSAGRTGGLTDTQYF
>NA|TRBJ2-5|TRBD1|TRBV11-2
TGTGCCAGCAGCTTTCCAGGGGGCGGTGAGACCCAGTACTTC
CASSFPGGGETQYF
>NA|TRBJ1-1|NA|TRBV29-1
TGCAGCGGGGTGACAGTGAACACTGAAGCTTTCTTT
CSGVTVNTEAFF
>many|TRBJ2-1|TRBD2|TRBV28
TGTGCCAGCAGGAAAGGGACTAGCTCCTACAATGAGCAGTTCTTC
CASRKGTSSYNEQFF
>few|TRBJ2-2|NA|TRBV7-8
TGTGCCAGCAGCACCGATCGACTAGTTCTCAACACCGGGGAGCTGTTTTTT
CASSTDRLVLNTGELFF
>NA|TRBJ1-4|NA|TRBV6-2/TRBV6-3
TGTGCCAGCAGTCCCGCCAGGAACTGGCCTCCAACTAATGAAAAACTGTTTTTT
CASSPARNWPPTNEKLFF
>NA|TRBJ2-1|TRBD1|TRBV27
TGTGCCAGCAGTTCAAGGGGAAGACAGGGGGCACTGTACAATGAGCAGTTCTTC
CASSSRGRQGALYNEQFF
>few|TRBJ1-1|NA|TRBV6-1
TGTGCCAGCAAGTCGGATTTTGAAGCTTTCTTT
CASKSDFEAFF
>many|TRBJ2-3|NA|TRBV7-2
TGTGCCAGCAGCGCCTACACAGATACGCAGTATTTT
CASSAYTDTQYF